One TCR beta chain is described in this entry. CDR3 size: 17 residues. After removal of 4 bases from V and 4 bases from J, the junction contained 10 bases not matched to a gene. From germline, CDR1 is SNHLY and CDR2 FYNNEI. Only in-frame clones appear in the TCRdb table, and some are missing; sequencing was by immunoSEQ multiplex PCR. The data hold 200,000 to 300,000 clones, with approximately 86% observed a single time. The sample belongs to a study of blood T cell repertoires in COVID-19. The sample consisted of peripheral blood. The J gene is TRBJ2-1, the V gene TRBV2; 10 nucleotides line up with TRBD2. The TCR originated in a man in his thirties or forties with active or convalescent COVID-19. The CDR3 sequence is CASSGAPLAGQYNEQFF. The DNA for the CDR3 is TGTGCCAGCAGTGGGGCCCCACTAGCGGGGCAATACAATGAGCAGTTCTTC.